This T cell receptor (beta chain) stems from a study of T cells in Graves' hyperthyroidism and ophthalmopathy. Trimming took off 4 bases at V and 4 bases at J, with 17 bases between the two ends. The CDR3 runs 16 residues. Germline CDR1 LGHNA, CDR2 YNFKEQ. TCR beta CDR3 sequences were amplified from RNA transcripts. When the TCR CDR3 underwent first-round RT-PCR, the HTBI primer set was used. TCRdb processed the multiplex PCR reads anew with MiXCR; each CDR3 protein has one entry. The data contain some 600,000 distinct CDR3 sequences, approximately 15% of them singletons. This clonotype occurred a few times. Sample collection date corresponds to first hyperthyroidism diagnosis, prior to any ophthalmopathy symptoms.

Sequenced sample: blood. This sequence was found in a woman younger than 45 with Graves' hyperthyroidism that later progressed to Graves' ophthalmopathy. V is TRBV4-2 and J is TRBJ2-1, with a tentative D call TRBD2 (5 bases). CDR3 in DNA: TGTGCCAGCAGCCCTTTCGAGGGAGCGGAGTACAATGAGCAGTTCTTC. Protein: CASSPFEGAEYNEQFF.